This TCR beta chain emerged from a study of shared clonotypes between healthy human individuals. For the study at large: A donor's plate count was three for CD4 naive and three for CD4 memory; CD8 naive had two and CD8 memory one.

Genomic DNA of each subset was evenly split across several immunoSEQ plates. Per the original data handling: Filtering differed since immunoSEQ provided only junctions, with no quality scores. Method: immunoSEQ multiplex PCR; TCRdb's copy keeps in-frame clones and lacks some. That table furnishes V, J and clone size, whereas the DNA furnished D and trimming. The sample consists of fewer than 850,000 clones, 95% to 97% of them appearing once. This CDR3 contains 14 residues. Trimming took off 4 bases at V and 0 bases at J, with 13 bases between the two ends. Germline V gene data show CDR1 as SQVTM and CDR2 as ANQGSEA. Terminally differentiated effector memory CD45RA+ cells were excluded by CCR7 positive selection of CD45RO-negative cells.

This receptor was taken from a man under 40 in good health. The chain carries TRBV29-1 and TRBJ2-7; no reliable D call. Material: naive CD8+ T cells sorted from blood. The CDR3 bases are TGCAGCGTTGTCTGGGGTGATCGCTCCTACGAGCAGTACTTC. As protein: CSVVWGDRSYEQYF.